The entry below describes one TCR beta chain. Its antigen is unknown. This record belongs to a study of beta chain features in type 1 diabetes. Study in general: No age, gender or cell yield differences were seen between patients and healthy donors.

Study-wide findings and caveats: Among type 1 diabetes patients, VDJ junctions had fewer insertions and more deletions.

Reverse transcription of all isolated RNA meant that expressed TCRB transcripts were sequenced. The protocol was immunoSEQ multiplex PCR, while the TCRdb copy is restricted to in-frame clones and leaves out a portion. The repertoire holds roughly 300,000 clones, with roughly 8% as singletons. Germline V lookup: CDR1 MDHEN, CDR2 SYDVKM. The CDR3 totals 15 residues. The V segment lost 5 bases and the J segment 9 bases; nucleotides outside the gene matches: 6. By way of CD45RO/CCR7/CD25/CD127/CD95/CD27, the CD4+ regulatory, stem cell-like memory, central memory and naive cells were sorted. The material sequenced was central memory CD4+ T cells from blood. The V and J genes are TRBV28 and TRBJ2-1, with 14 bases identical to TRBD2. The receptor was isolated from a woman between 18 and 29 years old in good health. CDR3 sequence (DNA): TGTGCCAGCAGTCCCGGGACTAGCGGGAGTTTTGAGCAGTTCTTC. It codes for CASSPGTSGSFEQFF.